The 16 T cell receptor beta chains below were found in one sample sequenced in a study of human T cells and chemical hapten exposure. Noted time point: patch test 3, about 24 weeks after DPC sensitization. Treatment given: therapeutic diphenylcyclopropenone sensitization with weekly scalp DPC. TCRdb fed the RACE reads into MiXCR, producing one record per CDR3 protein. The table has some 110,000 distinct CDR3 sequences, over 9% seen once. Sequencing used whole blood, obtained in connection with sensitization to the hapten diphenylcyclopropenone (DPC). These receptors came from a woman in her forties or fifties with alopecia areata. Some clones in this sample may be carry-over from other donors' samples.

The V gene is TRBV7-2, the J gene TRBJ1-1; D is unclear. Germline CDR1 and CDR2: SGHTA and FQGNSA. V was shortened by 1 base and J by 10 bases, with 10 bases between the two germline ends. The CDR3 length is 12 residues. In nucleotides, the CDR3 is TGTGCCAGCAGCTTAGGAACGGCGACAGCTTTCTTT. It is translated as CASSLGTATAFF.

In this sample, this clonotype turned up a few times. V usage is TRBV29-1 and J usage is TRBJ2-2; D may match TRBD1 or TRBD2 (6 bases each). Germline CDR1 and CDR2: SQVTM and ANQGSEA. The V gene lost 5 bases and the J gene lost 3 bases, with 7 bases spanning the gap. CDR3 length: 12 amino acids. DNA of the CDR3: TGCAGCGTTAGGGGGGACACCGGGGAGCTGTTTTTT. Translating gives CSVRGDTGELFF.

V gene TRBV20-1 combines with J gene TRBJ2-1; the match to TRBD2 covers 7 bases. J gave up 4 bases and V 0 bases, and 6 bases lay outside the gene matches. This CDR3 region has 15 residues. Looked up from germline, CDR1 is DFQATT and CDR2 is SNEGSKA (reference sequence). The chain's CDR3 is CSARDGRVTYNEQFF. CDR3 DNA sequence: TGCAGTGCTAGAGATGGGAGGGTAACTTACAATGAGCAGTTCTTC.

Many counts were recorded for this clonotype. The rearrangement uses TRBV6-5 and TRBJ2-5; a possible D gene is TRBD1 (5 bases). Between the trimmed V and J ends, which lost 10 bases and 1 base, there was a span of 13 bases. The CDR3 contains 13 residues. Germline assignment: CDR1 MNHEY and CDR2 SVGAGI. The CDR3 protein is CATQVDSQETQYF. DNA of the CDR3: TGTGCCACCCAGGTAGACAGCCAAGAGACCCAGTACTTC.

This clonotype has at least ten counts. DNA for the CDR3: TGTGCCAGCAGTGAAATGAGGGGTGCTAGCACAGATACGCAGTATTTT. The encoded protein is CASSEMRGASTDTQYF. V is TRBV28 and J is TRBJ2-3, with D perhaps given as TRBD1 or TRBD2 (5 bases each). The CDR3 consists of 16 residues. V was trimmed by 5 bases and J by 0 bases, leaving 15 bases between them. Germline V gives CDR1 MDHEN, CDR2 SYDVKM.

This clonotype was seen at least ten times. The genes are TRBV16 and TRBJ1-5; D is possibly TRBD1 (5 bases). Germline V gene lookup returns CDR1 KGHSY and CDR2 FQNENV. Trimming shortened V by 7 bases and J by 4 bases, and 14 bases separated the two germline ends. The CDR3 runs to 14 residues. CDR3 sequence: CASIRWGSNQPQHF. CDR3 DNA sequence: TGTGCCAGCATCCGTTGGGGGTCTAATCAGCCCCAGCATTTT. The entire variable domain, with the rest obtained from reference TRBV16 and TRBJ1-5, is as follows: GEEVAQTPKHLVRGEGQKAKLYCAPIKGHSYVFWYQQVLKNEFKFLISFQNENVFDETGMPKERFSAKCLPNSPCSLEIQATKLEDSAVYFCASIRWGSNQPQHFGDGTRLSIL.

This clonotype was observed a handful of times. Here the CDR3 reads CASRIQGATGEAFF. In DNA, the CDR3 is TGTGCCAGCAGGATACAGGGGGCCACGGGGGAAGCTTTCTTT. The rearrangement links TRBV27 to TRBJ1-1, with 9 bases that match TRBD1. Germline V lookup: CDR1 MNHEY, CDR2 SMNVEV (reference sequence). V trimming: 6 bases; J trimming: 8 bases; junction bases outside the gene matches: 10. The CDR3 runs to 14 residues.

This chain uses TRBV25-1 with TRBJ2-7; no definite D call. The CDR3 consists of 12 residues. Germline V gene sequence: CDR1 MGHDK, CDR2 SYGVNS. V gave up 8 bases and J gave up 5 bases, with 13 bases separating them. CDR3 nucleotide sequence: TGTGCCAGCGCCCGAGCGACCGACGAGCAGTACTTC. Residues: CASARATDEQYF.

This clonotype was recorded a few times. CDR3 sequence: CASSSRGTGGREQYF. The CDR3 DNA follows: TGTGCCAGCAGCTCTCGCGGGACAGGGGGCAGAGAGCAGTACTTC. The rearrangement links TRBV13 to TRBJ2-7, with 12 bases identical to TRBD1. V was pared by 4 bases and J by 7 bases, with 8 bases of the junction left unmatched. The CDR3 is 15 residues long. From germline, CDR1 is PRHDT and CDR2 FYEKMQ (reference sequence).

Only one count was recorded for this clonotype. This sequence joins TRBV7-2 and TRBJ2-3; 11 bases are shared with TRBD2. CDR1 and CDR2 (germline): SGHTA, FQGNSA. The CDR3 runs to 20 residues. V lost 2 bases and J lost 1; bases outside the gene matches: 14. In DNA form, the CDR3 reads TGTGCCAGCAGCTTAAAGGCGTGGTCTAGCGGGGGGCGACGCACAGATACGCAGTATTTT. It is translated as CASSLKAWSSGGRRTDTQYF.

This chain joins TRBV5-1 and TRBJ2-7, with TRBD1 matching over 8 bases. There are 14 residues in the CDR3. With 4 bases clipped from V and 2 bases from J, the junction kept 5 bases outside the gene matches. The germline gives CDR1 SGHRS, CDR2 YFSETQ. This chain's CDR3 is CASSQPGQAYEQYF. The DNA of the CDR3 is TGCGCCAGCAGCCAACCGGGACAGGCCTACGAGCAGTACTTC.

At least ten counts were recorded for this clonotype. One junction end disagrees with the germline gene, perhaps due to a read error. V and J are TRBV5-1 and TRBJ2-5; TRBD2 is a possible D gene (5 bases). This CDR3 is built from 13 residues. Looked up from germline, CDR1 is SGHRS and CDR2 is YFSETQ. The CDR3 nucleotides read TGTGCCAGCAGCTTGGACTTGCAAGAGACCCAGTACTTC. This translates into CASSLDLQETQYF.

The rearrangement joins TRBV6-5 to TRBJ1-1; D is unclear. This CDR3 region has 13 residues. The V gene's germline CDR1 is MNHEY and CDR2 SVGAGI. Trimming pared 4 bases from V and 2 bases from J, leaving 8 bases between. In DNA form, the CDR3 reads TGTGCCAGCAGTTCCATCCGAAACACTGAAGCTTTCTTT. As protein: CASSSIRNTEAFF.

This clonotype was seen more than once but under ten times. The chain has TRBV30 and TRBJ1-1, with 9 nucleotides matching TRBD1. Germline V gives CDR1 GTSNPN, CDR2 SVGIG (reference sequence). V gave up 5 bases and J gave up 6 bases; unmatched junction bases: 7. The CDR3 sequence is 13 residues long. The CDR3 reads CAWSRDRDSEAFF. For the CDR3, the DNA is TGTGCCTGGTCCCGGGACAGGGACTCTGAAGCTTTCTTT.

This clonotype was observed a few times. The chain is built from TRBV12-5 and TRBJ1-5; a possible D gene is TRBD1 (6 bases). Germline V gives CDR1 LGHNT, CDR2 FRNRAP. CDR3 length: 13 residues. Trimming removed 2 bases at V and 4 bases at J, with 6 bases between. In DNA, the CDR3 is TGTGCTAGTGGTTTGACAGGGAATCAGCCCCAGCATTTT. Translating it yields CASGLTGNQPQHF. Looking up the rest from reference TRBV12-5 and TRBJ1-5 gives the full variable domain: DARVTQTPRHKVTEMGQEVTMRCQPILGHNTVFWYRQTMMQGLELLAYFRNRAPLDDSGMPKDRFSAEMPDATLATLKIQPSEPRDSAVYFCASGLTGNQPQHFGDGTRLSIL.

The V call is TRBV3-1, the J call TRBJ2-2; D may be TRBD1 or TRBD2 (5 bases each). Germline loops: CDR1 LGHDT, CDR2 YNNKEL (reference sequence). V lost 3 bases, J lost 0 bases, and 8 bases lay in between. CDR3 length: 15 residues. This CDR3 is CASSQLGANTGELFF. In DNA, the CDR3 is TGTGCCAGCAGCCAGCTGGGGGCGAACACCGGGGAGCTGTTTTTT.